Listed here is a single T cell receptor beta chain. This CDR3 is built from 10 residues. CDR1 and CDR2 (germline): DFQATT, SNEGSKA (reference sequence). Trimming left V 5 bases short and J 3 bases short, with 4 bases between. This sample is part of a study of cytomegalovirus exposure and HLA in healthy donors. PCR was performed using 60 Vbeta and 13 Jbeta primers. The protocol was immunoSEQ multiplex PCR, while the TCRdb copy is restricted to in-frame clones and leaves out a portion. The profile shows about 200,000 clones, around 86% of them singletons. This chain connects TRBV20-1 to TRBJ2-5; no clear D. The sample taken for sequencing was PBMCs. This TCR derives from a woman aged 45-65 years in good health and CMV-seropositive. CDR3 protein: CSAAKETQYF. In DNA, the CDR3 is TGCAGTGCTGCGAAAGAGACCCAGTACTTC.